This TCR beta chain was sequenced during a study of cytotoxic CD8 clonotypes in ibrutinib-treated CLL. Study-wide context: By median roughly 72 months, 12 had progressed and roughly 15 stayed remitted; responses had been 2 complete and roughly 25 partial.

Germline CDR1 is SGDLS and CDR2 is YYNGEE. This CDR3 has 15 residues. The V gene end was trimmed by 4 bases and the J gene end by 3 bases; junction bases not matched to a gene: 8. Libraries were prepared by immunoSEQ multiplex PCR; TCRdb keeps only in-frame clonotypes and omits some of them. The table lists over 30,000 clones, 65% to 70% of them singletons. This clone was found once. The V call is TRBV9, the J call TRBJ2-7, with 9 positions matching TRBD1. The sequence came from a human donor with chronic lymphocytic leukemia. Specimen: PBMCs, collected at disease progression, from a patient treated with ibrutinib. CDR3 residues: CASSPRDREDYEQYF. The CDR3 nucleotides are TGTGCCAGCAGCCCACGGGACAGGGAGGACTACGAGCAGTACTTC.